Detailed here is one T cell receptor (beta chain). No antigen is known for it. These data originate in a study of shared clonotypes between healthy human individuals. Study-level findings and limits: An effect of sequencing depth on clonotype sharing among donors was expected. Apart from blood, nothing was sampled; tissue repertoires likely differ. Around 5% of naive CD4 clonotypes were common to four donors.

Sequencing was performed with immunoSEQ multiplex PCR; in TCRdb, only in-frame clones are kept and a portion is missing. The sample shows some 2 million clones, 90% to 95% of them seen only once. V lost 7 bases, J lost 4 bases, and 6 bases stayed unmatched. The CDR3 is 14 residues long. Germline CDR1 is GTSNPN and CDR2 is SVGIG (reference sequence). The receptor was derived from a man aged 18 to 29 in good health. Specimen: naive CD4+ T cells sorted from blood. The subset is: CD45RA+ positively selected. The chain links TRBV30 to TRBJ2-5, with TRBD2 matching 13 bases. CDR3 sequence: CALALAGGLETQYF. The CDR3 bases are TGTGCCTTGGCACTAGCGGGGGGGCTAGAGACCCAGTACTTC.